This record concerns one TCR beta chain sequence. Other DNA sequences from this sample encode an identical CDR3 as well. This specimen belongs to a study of shared clonotypes between healthy human individuals. As processed by the authors: Filtering of immunoSEQ junctional sequences could not match full-length read filtering. Assay used: immunoSEQ multiplex PCR; TCRdb lists only in-frame clones, some missing. The V and J calls and the clone size are those of that table, but D and trimming were determined from the DNA. Of 650,000 to 700,000 clones in the sample, roughly 88% are singletons; the top ten hold roughly 36%. Germline V lookup: CDR1 MNHEY, CDR2 SMNVEV (reference sequence). V gave up 2 bases and J gave up 3 bases, with 8 bases separating them. The length of the CDR3 is 13 residues.

The sample comprised memory CD8+ T cells from PBMCs. Subset defined: CD45RO+ cells pooled with CCR7-negative TemRA cells. The chain recombines TRBV27 with TRBJ2-7, with unresolved D. The source of this sequence is a man aged 18-30 years in good health. Some clones in this sample may be carry-over from other donors' samples. As DNA, the CDR3 is TGTGCCAGCAGTTTAAGAGGAAACTACGAGCAGTACTTC. Its translation: CASSLRGNYEQYF.